The 22 T cell receptor beta chains below all came from one sample that was sequenced in a study of T cells after yellow fever vaccination. TCRdb re-called the 5' RACE reads through MiXCR, storing one row per CDR3 protein. The table lists some 110,000 distinct CDR3 sequences, around 7.4% of them singletons. Specimen: CD4+ T cells sorted from PBMCs, collected around 10 days after the first yellow fever vaccination. The origin of the receptors is a man between 18 and 29 years old who received the YFV17D yellow fever vaccine.

This clonotype has ten or more counts. The DNA of the CDR3 is TGTGCCAGCACGAGGGACCAGTACGTC. Amino acids: CASTRDQYV. The chain combines TRBV6-1 with TRBJ2-7; D may match TRBD1 or TRBD2 (5 bases each). V was cut by 7 bases and J by 10 bases, with 8 bases left in between. The V gene's germline CDR1 is MNHNS and CDR2 SASEGT. This CDR3 is built from 9 residues.

The table lists this clonotype with a few counts. The chain recombines TRBV7-9 with TRBJ2-7; TRBD2 agrees at 8 bases. In germline, CDR1 is SEHNR, CDR2 FQNEAQ (reference sequence). CDR3 length: 14 residues. V lost 7 bases to trimming and J lost 1 base; unmatched junction nucleotides: 6. CDR3 region: CASKRAGESYEQYF. The DNA for the CDR3 is TGTGCCAGCAAGAGAGCGGGGGAATCCTACGAGCAGTACTTC.

This clonotype appeared many times. The chain uses TRBV29-1 and TRBJ1-2; possibly TRBD1 for D (6 bases). The germline V gene has CDR1 SQVTM and CDR2 ANQGSEA. This CDR3 is built from 14 residues. Trimming took 6 bases from V and 4 from J, leaving 18 bases between them. The DNA for the CDR3 is TGCAGCGTCGCGGTGGGGGGGCAAGGCTATGGCTACACCTTC. Translated: CSVAVGGQGYGYTF.

This clonotype was observed at least ten times. V gene TRBV27 combines with J gene TRBJ2-1; the match to TRBD2 covers 12 bases. Germline loops: CDR1 MNHEY, CDR2 SMNVEV (reference sequence). The length of the CDR3 is 17 residues. V was pared by 7 bases and J by 2 bases, with 9 bases of the junction left unmatched. The CDR3 region has the DNA TGTGCCAGCATCCTTCCCCCTAGCGGGGGGGCCTACAATGAGCAGTTCTTC. This encodes CASILPPSGGAYNEQFF.

The chain is built from TRBV28 and TRBJ2-7; the match to TRBD1 covers 9 bases. The CDR3 sequence is 16 residues long. V dropped 3 bases and J dropped 4; count of bases not matched to a gene: 10. Germline values: CDR1 MDHEN, CDR2 SYDVKM. The CDR3 sequence: CASSFSETGGNYEQYV. In DNA, the CDR3 is TGTGCCAGCAGTTTTTCGGAGACAGGGGGTAATTACGAGCAGTACGTC.

This chain joins TRBV12-3 or TRBV12-4 and TRBJ1-1; D is possibly TRBD1 (5 bases). This CDR3 comprises 14 residues. With 3 bases removed from V and 0 bases from J, the gap between germline ends came to 8 bases. CDR3 sequence (DNA): TGTGCCAGCAGTTTTGGGGCGCTGAACACTGAAGCTTTCTTT. This sequence encodes CASSFGALNTEAFF.

This clonotype was seen at least ten times. The chain is built from TRBV28 and TRBJ1-3, with TRBD1 matching 7 bases. This CDR3 is built from 16 residues. In germline, CDR1 is MDHEN, CDR2 SYDVKM. Trimming removed 1 base from V and 0 bases from J; junction bases left unmatched: 3. CDR3 sequence reads: CASSLLDRLSGNTIYF. CDR3 bases: TGTGCCAGCAGTTTATTGGACAGGCTCTCTGGAAACACCATATATTTT.

This clonotype was counted ten times or more. The gene calls are TRBV5-1 and TRBJ2-3, with TRBD2 matching over 10 bases. V lost 4 bases to trimming and J lost 2 bases; unmatched junction nucleotides: 7. This CDR3 is built from 16 residues. CDR1 SGHRS and CDR2 YFSETQ come from the germline V gene. CDR3 amino acids: CASSLSGGGVTDTQYF. The CDR3 DNA reads TGCGCCAGCAGCCTGAGCGGGGGGGGTGTCACAGATACGCAGTATTTT.

This clonotype was detected many times. This chain uses TRBV20-1 with TRBJ2-7; 9 bases line up with TRBD1. There are 14 residues in the CDR3. Trimming took 3 bases from V and 4 from J; bases not matched to a gene: 7. CDR1 DFQATT and CDR2 SNEGSKA come from the germline V gene (reference sequence). Here the CDR3 reads CSASKETGGYEQYF. The CDR3 DNA reads as TGCAGTGCTAGCAAGGAGACAGGGGGTTACGAGCAGTACTTC.

This clonotype occurred many times. The genes are TRBV20-1 and TRBJ1-2; D is unclear. Germline values: CDR1 DFQATT, CDR2 SNEGSKA (reference sequence). Trimming pared 3 bases from V and 4 bases from J, leaving 9 bases between. The CDR3 runs 12 residues. The CDR3 region has the DNA TGCAGTGCTAGGGGCCCCTTCTATGGCTACACCTTC. Translating it yields CSARGPFYGYTF.

In DNA, the CDR3 is TGCAGTGCTAGCCCTTTCGAACTAGCGGCCGGGGAGCTGTTTTTT. Its protein product is CSASPFELAAGELFF. The chain joins TRBV20-1 to TRBJ2-2; TRBD2 aligns across 8 bases. The ends lost 3 bases at V and 6 bases at J; junction bases unmatched: 9. This CDR3 is built from 15 residues. Germline CDR1 and CDR2: DFQATT and SNEGSKA (reference sequence).

In its sample, this clonotype was seen many times. The chain is built from TRBV18 and TRBJ2-7; tentatively, D is TRBD1 (6 bases). This CDR3 spans 16 amino acids. The germline gives CDR1 KGHSH, CDR2 LQKENI. The V end lost 3 bases, the J end lost 4 bases, and 19 bases lay between the germline ends. CDR3 nucleotides: TGTGCCAGCTCACCGGCTGGGGCAGGGGTGTTGTACGAGCAGTACTTC. Protein product: CASSPAGAGVLYEQYF.

This clonotype was seen ten or more times. This rearrangement joins TRBV5-1 to TRBJ2-3, with a tentative D call TRBD1 (6 bases). V lost 2 bases to trimming and J lost 4 bases, with 11 bases between them. The CDR3 extends over 14 amino acids. Germline CDR1 and CDR2: SGHRS and YFSETQ. This CDR3 is CASSLDTGSDTQYF. CDR3 bases: TGCGCCAGCAGCTTAGACACAGGGTCAGATACGCAGTATTTT.

This clonotype appeared many times. V and J are TRBV29-1 and TRBJ2-3; tentatively, D is TRBD2 (7 bases). This CDR3 has 15 residues. Between the trimmed V and J ends, which lost 5 bases and 3 bases, there was a span of 18 bases. Looked up from germline, CDR1 is SQVTM and CDR2 is ANQGSEA. DNA of the CDR3: TGCAGCGTTAACCGAGGGGGGGCGGCGACAGATACGCAGTATTTT. Translation: CSVNRGGAATDTQYF.

This clonotype occurred many times. The V call is TRBV6-2 or TRBV6-3, the J call TRBJ2-2; either TRBD1 or TRBD2 may fit D (6 bases each). Per the germline V gene, CDR1 is MNHEY and CDR2 is SVGEGT. Trimming took 4 bases from V and 2 from J, leaving 14 bases between them. CDR3 length: 16 residues. The CDR3 coding sequence is TGTGCCAGCAGTTCACTTGGGGGGCTTAACACCGGGGAGCTGTTTTTT. It translates to CASSSLGGLNTGELFF.

This clonotype has a handful of counts. This rearrangement joins TRBV7-2 to TRBJ2-5, with a tentative D call TRBD2 (5 bases). Germline CDR1 and CDR2: SGHTA and FQGNSA. The CDR3 is made up of 16 amino acids. V lost 1 base and J 2 bases, leaving 14 bases between the germline ends. CDR3 protein: CASSLGISRDQETQYF. In DNA, the CDR3 is TGTGCCAGCAGCTTAGGAATAAGTCGGGATCAAGAGACCCAGTACTTC.

This clonotype was seen ten or more times. The rearrangement joins TRBV20-1 to TRBJ2-7; TRBD1 is a possible D gene (5 bases). Trimming pared 0 bases from V and 4 bases from J, leaving 10 bases between. The CDR3 consists of 13 residues. Germline loops: CDR1 DFQATT, CDR2 SNEGSKA (reference sequence). The CDR3 spells CSARDRQIYEQYV. CDR3 coding DNA: TGCAGTGCTAGAGATCGACAGATTTACGAGCAGTACGTC.

This chain joins TRBV30 and TRBJ1-2, with D possibly matching TRBD1 (5 bases). The CDR3 sequence is 13 residues long. Trimming pared 2 bases from V and 3 bases from J, leaving 10 bases between. From germline, CDR1 is GTSNPN and CDR2 SVGIG (reference sequence). CDR3 DNA: TGTGCCTGGAGTCAACAGGCTGACTATGGCTACACCTTC. It is translated as CAWSQQADYGYTF.

This clonotype was observed many times. The V and J genes are TRBV6-1 and TRBJ2-2, with 8 bases fitting TRBD1. Germline CDR1 is MNHNS and CDR2 is SASEGT. The CDR3 contains 16 residues. The V and J ends lost 6 bases and 6 bases, in that order; junction bases with no gene match: 12. CDR3 nucleotide sequence: TGTGCCAGCAGACGAAGACCGGGACAGGATTCCGGGGAGCTGTTTTTT. This encodes CASRRRPGQDSGELFF.

The genes are TRBV10-3 and TRBJ1-1; no definite D call. The V end was cut by 10 bases, the J end by 0 bases, with 15 bases between. CDR1 ENHRY and CDR2 SYGVKD come from the germline V gene. The CDR3 runs 14 residues. CDR3 bases: TGTGCCACTCGCAAAGCTTATATGAACACTGAAGCTTTCTTT. Its translation is CATRKAYMNTEAFF.

The table lists this clonotype with many counts. The rearrangement links TRBV11-2 to TRBJ1-6; 8 positions agree with TRBD1. CDR1 SGHAT and CDR2 FQNNGV come from the germline V gene. With V trimmed by 6 bases and J by 1 base, 11 bases remained unmatched. The CDR3 totals 18 residues. CDR3 sequence (DNA): TGTGCCAGCAGTCACGACAGGGGTGGACTGTCCTATAATTCACCCCTCCACTTT. Translated, it gives CASSHDRGGLSYNSPLHF.

This clonotype has a count of ten or more. The chain combines TRBV9 with TRBJ2-1, with 10 bases lining up with TRBD2. This CDR3 region has 16 residues. Germline assignment: CDR1 SGDLS and CDR2 YYNGEE. J lost 9 bases, V lost 0 bases, and 9 bases had no gene match. The DNA for the CDR3 is TGTGCCAGCAGCGTAGTGGCTAGCGGGGGAGTAGTTGAGCAGTTCTTC. Translated: CASSVVASGGVVEQFF.